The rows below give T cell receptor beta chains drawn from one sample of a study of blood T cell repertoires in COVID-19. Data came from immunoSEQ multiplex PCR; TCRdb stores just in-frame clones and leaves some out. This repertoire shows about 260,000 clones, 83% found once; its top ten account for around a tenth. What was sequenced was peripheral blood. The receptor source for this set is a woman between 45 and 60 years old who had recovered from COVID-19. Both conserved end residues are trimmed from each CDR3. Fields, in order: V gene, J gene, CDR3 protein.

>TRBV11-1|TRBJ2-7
ASSGGTRGEQY
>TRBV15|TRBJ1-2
ATSLVPRTGNYGYT
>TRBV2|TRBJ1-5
ASSFETGRNQPQH
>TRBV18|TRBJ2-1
ASSRSSGENNEQF
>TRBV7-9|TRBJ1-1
ASSHPMTGGNTEAF
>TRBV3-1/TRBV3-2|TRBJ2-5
ASSPYRLAGGGETQY
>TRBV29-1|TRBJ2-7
SVGGGQGYSYEQY
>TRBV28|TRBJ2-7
ASRASNRREQY
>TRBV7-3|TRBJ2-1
ASRSSGGAREQF
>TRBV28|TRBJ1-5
ASTAGGYQPQH
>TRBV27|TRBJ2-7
ASSLSVGATPYEQY
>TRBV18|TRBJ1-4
ASSPLARGQGKLF
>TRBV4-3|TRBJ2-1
ASSQELAGGGEQF
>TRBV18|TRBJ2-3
ASSPRDRGADTQY
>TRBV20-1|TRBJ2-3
SASDDSRFYTDTQY
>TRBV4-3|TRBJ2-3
ASSGRRGSTDTQY
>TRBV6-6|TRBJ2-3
ASSYSSGDTQY
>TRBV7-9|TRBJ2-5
ASSSTSGREWTKTQY
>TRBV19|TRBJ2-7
ASSGTGGREQY
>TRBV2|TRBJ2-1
ASRPGLAGGIYEQF
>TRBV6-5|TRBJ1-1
ASSFRHLVNTEAF
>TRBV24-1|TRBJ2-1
ATASGGARENEQF
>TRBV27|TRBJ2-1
ASRRYNEQF
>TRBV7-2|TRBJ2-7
ASSLQGTRTYEQY
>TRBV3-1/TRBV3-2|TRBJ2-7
ASSTSSGGAYEQY
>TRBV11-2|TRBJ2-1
ASSKADKRGNEQF
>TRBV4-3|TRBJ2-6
ASSQDIMGAGANVLT
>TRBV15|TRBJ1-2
ATSREGAPMNGYT
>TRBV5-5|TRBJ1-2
ASSLLAGNYGYT
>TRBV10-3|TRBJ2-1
AISEGGSSYNEQF
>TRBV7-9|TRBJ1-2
ASSWSDRPVYGYT
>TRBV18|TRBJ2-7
ASSPPHGRGYEQY
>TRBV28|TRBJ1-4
ASSITTGAFEKLF